This T cell receptor beta chain was sequenced in a study of cytomegalovirus exposure and HLA in healthy donors. The PCR used 60 Vbeta and 13 Jbeta primers. Data came from immunoSEQ multiplex PCR; TCRdb stores just in-frame clones and leaves some out. The sample carries 150,000 to 200,000 clones, 72% recorded once. V shed 4 bases, J shed 4 bases, and the junction held 7 bases outside the gene matches. Germline V lookup: CDR1 SGHDT, CDR2 YYEEEE. The CDR3 extends over 15 amino acids. Details on this clone: Its target is unknown.

Study-level findings and limits: Later analysis identified several of the most significant clusters that appeared linked to common viral pathogens. The authors later linked a missense DCLRE1C variant to TCR beta V- and J-gene trimming. Cytomegalovirus-associated TCR beta chains were listed, numbering 150 to 200. A further, later analysis showed that HLA-associated TCR beta chains (compared with equally common others) were more clonally expanded.

The sample comprised PBMCs. The chain carries TRBV5-6 and TRBJ2-3, with 9 nucleotides matching TRBD2. This TCR derives from a human donor in good health. CDR3 sequence (DNA): TGTGCCAGCAGCCGCCCGGGACTAGCTGCAGATACGCAGTATTTT. It yields the protein CASSRPGLAADTQYF.